This is a list of T cell receptor beta chains from one sample in a study of T cell repertoires in cytomegalovirus infection. TCRdb called the reads again in MiXCR, with one record for every CDR3 protein. The table includes 71,000 or so distinct CDR3 sequences, roughly 22% detected once. These receptors are not linked to any known antigen. This sample comprised CD8+ T cells from cultured PBMCs, obtained from culture after CMV antigen stimulation. Receptors were obtained from a human donor in good health (CMV status not recorded). Some clones in this sample may be carry-over from other donors' samples. Each CDR3 is given with its conserved first and last residue. Fields, in order: V gene, J gene, CDR3 protein.

V: TRBV4-1; J: TRBJ2-7; CDR3: CASSQERQGLEQYF
V: TRBV7-3; J: TRBJ1-5; CDR3: CASSLRWGGQNSNQPQHF
V: TRBV6-5; J: TRBJ1-2; CDR3: CASSYSVPQAYGYTF
V: TRBV7-2; J: TRBJ2-1; CDR3: CASSVASRSTYNEQFF
V: TRBV28; J: TRBJ1-6; CDR3: CASNGATKGGELYNSPLHF
V: TRBV7-8; J: TRBJ2-1; CDR3: CASSIRAYNEQFF
V: TRBV7-9; J: TRBJ2-7; CDR3: CASSNEPYEQYF
V: TRBV12-3/TRBV12-4; J: TRBJ1-6; CDR3: CASSFFSPFTPLHF
V: TRBV4-1; J: TRBJ2-4; CDR3: CASSQATPTGVYIQYF
V: TRBV30; J: TRBJ1-1; CDR3: CAWSIDRDAEAFF
V: TRBV2; J: TRBJ2-5; CDR3: CASRPSLAGGHETQYF
V: TRBV7-2; J: TRBJ1-3; CDR3: CASSLPLHRDLIAGNTIYF
V: TRBV12-3/TRBV12-4; J: TRBJ2-3; CDR3: CASSFQFGDTQYF
V: TRBV7-9; J: TRBJ2-7; CDR3: CASSSQGGEAYEQYF
V: TRBV12-3/TRBV12-4; J: TRBJ1-2; CDR3: CASSFPRSYGYTF
V: TRBV5-1; J: TRBJ1-1; CDR3: CASSLGRGNTEAFF
V: TRBV19; J: TRBJ1-1; CDR3: CASSMGAGGEAFF
V: TRBV27; J: TRBJ1-4; CDR3: CASSYGEKLFF
V: TRBV7-8; J: TRBJ1-2; CDR3: CASSSAGQGDPFF
V: TRBV7-2; J: TRBJ2-7; CDR3: CASSLTPLEQYF
V: TRBV4-1; J: TRBJ1-3; CDR3: CASSQSSYGNTIYF
V: TRBV12-3/TRBV12-4; J: TRBJ2-6; CDR3: CASSYGTEYSGANVLTF
V: TRBV7-8; J: TRBJ2-7; CDR3: CASSLAAGPPTYEQYF
V: TRBV5-4; J: TRBJ1-3; CDR3: CASSVQGASGNTIYF
V: TRBV7-9; J: TRBJ1-6; CDR3: CASSSQGGGSYNSPLHF
V: TRBV7-9; J: TRBJ2-7; CDR3: CASSPRGTASYEQYF
V: TRBV10-3; J: TRBJ2-7; CDR3: CAISPGPGGEQYF
V: TRBV27; J: TRBJ2-2; CDR3: CASSLLAGGSFGELFF
V: TRBV7-9; J: TRBJ1-1; CDR3: CASSLAGQVKAFF
V: TRBV9; J: TRBJ1-4; CDR3: CASSANRGLGEKLFF
V: TRBV12-3/TRBV12-4; J: TRBJ2-1; CDR3: CATRLLNEQFF
V: TRBV4-3; J: TRBJ1-1; CDR3: CASSQEIVGTEAFF
V: TRBV7-6; J: TRBJ1-5; CDR3: CASSQLGGSNQPQHF
V: TRBV7-9; J: TRBJ1-2; CDR3: CASRGMGFDYGYTF
V: TRBV7-8; J: TRBJ1-1; CDR3: CASSLNPDSNTEAFF
V: TRBV6-1; J: TRBJ1-5; CDR3: CASEGGEGQPQHF
V: TRBV7-2; J: TRBJ2-1; CDR3: CASSYRGPTYNEQFF
V: TRBV27; J: TRBJ1-1; CDR3: CASSKVRDRLNTEAFF
V: TRBV5-6; J: TRBJ2-7; CDR3: CASSLGTSGFSSYEQYF
V: TRBV27; J: TRBJ1-2; CDR3: CASSLQGANYGYTF
V: TRBV6-2/TRBV6-3; J: TRBJ1-5; CDR3: CASSYSGSDVTDFNQPQHF
V: TRBV12-3/TRBV12-4; J: TRBJ2-7; CDR3: CASSLAGGLSYEQYF
V: TRBV12-3/TRBV12-4; J: TRBJ2-2; CDR3: CASSSPGELFF
V: TRBV19; J: TRBJ1-1; CDR3: CASSIVLLAYRGRTEAFF
V: TRBV2; J: TRBJ1-1; CDR3: CASVHSGTGGRGNTEAFF
V: TRBV7-9; J: TRBJ1-2; CDR3: CASSLARMRDYGYTF
V: TRBV6-1; J: TRBJ1-2; CDR3: CASSGGRQANYGYTF
V: TRBV7-2; J: TRBJ1-1; CDR3: CASSHSGGQGYTEAFF
V: TRBV6-1; J: TRBJ2-1; CDR3: CASSGYSGGSYNEQFF
V: TRBV11-2; J: TRBJ2-5; CDR3: CASSGGGAGLVQETQYF